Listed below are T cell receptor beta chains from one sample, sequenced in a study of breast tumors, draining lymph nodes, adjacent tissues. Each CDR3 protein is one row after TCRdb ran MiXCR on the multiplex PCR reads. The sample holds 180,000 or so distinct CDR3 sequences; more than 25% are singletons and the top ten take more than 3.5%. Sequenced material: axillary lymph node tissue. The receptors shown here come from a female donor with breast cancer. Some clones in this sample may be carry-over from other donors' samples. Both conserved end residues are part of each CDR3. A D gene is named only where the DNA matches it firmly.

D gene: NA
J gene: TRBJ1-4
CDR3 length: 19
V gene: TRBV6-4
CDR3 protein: CASSKTNAGVGGGNEKLFF

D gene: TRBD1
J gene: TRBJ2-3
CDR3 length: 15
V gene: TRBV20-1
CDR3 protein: CSARRGQGASNEQYF

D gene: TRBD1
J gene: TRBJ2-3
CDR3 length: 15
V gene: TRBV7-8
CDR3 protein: CASSSDRDGTDTQYF

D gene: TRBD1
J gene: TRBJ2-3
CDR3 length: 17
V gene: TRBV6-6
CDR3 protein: CAYSTSATGGFTDTQYF

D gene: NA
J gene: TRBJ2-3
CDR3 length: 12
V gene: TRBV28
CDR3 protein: CASSPSVGTQYF

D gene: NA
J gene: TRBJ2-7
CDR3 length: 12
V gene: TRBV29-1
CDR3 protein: CSVGWGSYEQYF

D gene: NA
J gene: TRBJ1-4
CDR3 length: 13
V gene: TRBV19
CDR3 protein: CASRGGAGEKLFF

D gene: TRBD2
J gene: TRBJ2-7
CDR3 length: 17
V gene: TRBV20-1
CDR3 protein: CSAREDPPSGRANEQYF

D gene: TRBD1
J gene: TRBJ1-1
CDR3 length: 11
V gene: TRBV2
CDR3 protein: CARDRATEAFF

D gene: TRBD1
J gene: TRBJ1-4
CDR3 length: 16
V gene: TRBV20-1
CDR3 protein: CSARRGGGQLNEKLFF

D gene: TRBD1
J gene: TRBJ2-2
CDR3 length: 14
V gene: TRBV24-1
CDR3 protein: CATGRDRLTGELFF

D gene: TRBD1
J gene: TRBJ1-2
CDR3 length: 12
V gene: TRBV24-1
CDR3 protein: CATSPCDRGYQF

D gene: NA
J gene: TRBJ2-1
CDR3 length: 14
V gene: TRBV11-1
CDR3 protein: CASSLGASSNEQFF

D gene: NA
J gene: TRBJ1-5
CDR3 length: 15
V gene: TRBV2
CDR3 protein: CASSESARQNQPQHF

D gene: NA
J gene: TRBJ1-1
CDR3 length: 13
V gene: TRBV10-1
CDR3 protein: CASSLDRNTEAFF

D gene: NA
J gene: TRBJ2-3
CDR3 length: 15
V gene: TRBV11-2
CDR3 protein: CASSLQGLGTDTQYF

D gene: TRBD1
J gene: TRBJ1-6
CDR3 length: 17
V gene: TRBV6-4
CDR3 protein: CASSDSLPGTGNSPLHF

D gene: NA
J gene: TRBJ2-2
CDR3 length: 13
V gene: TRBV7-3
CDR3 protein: CASSRGYTGELFF

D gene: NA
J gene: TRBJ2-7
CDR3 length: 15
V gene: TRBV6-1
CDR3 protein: CASSEAGVGGYEQYF

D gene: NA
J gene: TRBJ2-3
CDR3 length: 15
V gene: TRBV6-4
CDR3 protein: CASSPPRRLGNTQYF

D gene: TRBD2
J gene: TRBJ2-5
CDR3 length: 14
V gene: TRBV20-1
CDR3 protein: CSARVAASGETQYF

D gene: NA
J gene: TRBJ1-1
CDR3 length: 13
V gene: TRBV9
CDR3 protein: CASSVDLAGIAFF

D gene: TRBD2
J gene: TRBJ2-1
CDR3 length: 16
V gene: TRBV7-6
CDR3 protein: CASSLYTSGNYNEQFF

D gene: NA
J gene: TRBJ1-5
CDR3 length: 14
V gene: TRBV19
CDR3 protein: CASREGPSNQPQHF

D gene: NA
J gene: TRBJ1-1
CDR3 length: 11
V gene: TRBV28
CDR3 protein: CASGGNTEALF

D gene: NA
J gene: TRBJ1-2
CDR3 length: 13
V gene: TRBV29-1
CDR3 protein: CSATVRSTYGYTF

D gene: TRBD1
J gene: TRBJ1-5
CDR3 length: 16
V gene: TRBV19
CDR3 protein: CASSIAGTGRNQPQHF

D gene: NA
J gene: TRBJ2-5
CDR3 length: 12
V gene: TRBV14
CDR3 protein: CASSSRRETQYF

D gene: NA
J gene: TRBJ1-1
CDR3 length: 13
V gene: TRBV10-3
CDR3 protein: CAISESEVTEAFF